These 25 T cell receptor beta chains were all obtained from the same sample, sequenced in a study of shared clonotypes between healthy human individuals. Profiled with immunoSEQ multiplex PCR; TCRdb holds only in-frame clones, not every one. The sample includes about 980,000 clones, approximately 80% seen only once; the top ten take approximately 1.5%. The source material was memory CD4+ T cells sorted from blood. Described subset: CD45RA-negative fraction. The receptor source for this set is a man between 18 and 35 years old in good health.

This chain joins TRBV9 and TRBJ2-5; a weak D match, TRBD1 (5 bases). The CDR3 spans 14 residues. V was pared by 4 bases and J by 1 base, with 11 bases between. Germline V lookup: CDR1 SGDLS, CDR2 YYNGEE. The CDR3 coding sequence is TGTGCCAGCAGCTCATTCACAGGCCAAGAGACCCAGTACTTC. This encodes CASSSFTGQETQYF.

On this clone itself: Mismatch with germline at one junction end may stem from a read error. This chain uses TRBV7-7 with TRBJ1-1; D call uncertain. From germline, CDR1 is SSHAT and CDR2 FNYEAQ (reference sequence). The CDR3 is 13 residues long. CDR3 protein: CASSYTVNTEAFF. The CDR3, as DNA: TGTGCTAGCAGCTATACAGTGAACACTGAAGCTTTCTTT.

The genes are TRBV11-3 and TRBJ2-1, with a tentative D call TRBD2 (5 bases). Trimming took off 0 bases at V and 9 bases at J, with 12 bases between the two ends. CDR1 and CDR2 (germline): SGHNT, YENEEA. CDR3 length: 14 residues. The CDR3 nucleotides read TGTGCCAGCAGCTTAGATTATTCCGGAGGTGAGCAGTTCTTC. Translation: CASSLDYSGGEQFF. The variable domain in full, completed from reference TRBV11-3 and TRBJ2-1, reads EAGVVQSPRYKIIEKKQPVAFWCNPISGHNTLYWYLQNLGQGPELLIRYENEEAVDDSQLPKDRFSAERLKGVDSTLKIQPAELGDSAVYLCASSLDYSGGEQFFGPGTRLTVL.

The rearrangement uses TRBV11-2 and TRBJ2-7, with no clear D. Germline V CDR1 and CDR2: SGHAT, FQNNGV. This CDR3 region has 13 residues. The germline V and J ends were trimmed by 1 base and 3 bases, with 7 bases remaining between them. The CDR3 here is CASSLGDLYEQYF. As DNA, the CDR3 is TGTGCCAGCAGCTTAGGCGACCTCTACGAGCAGTACTTC.

This clone appeared many times. The rearrangement joins TRBV21-1 to TRBJ2-6; the table's D call, TRBD2, has no DNA check behind it. TRBV21-1 is given as a pseudogene. This CDR3 comprises 17 residues. Here the CDR3 reads CASSMFGSYSGANVLTF. CDR3 nucleotide sequence: TGTGCCAGCAGCATGTTCGGGTCCTACTCTGGGGCCAACGTCCTGACTTTC.

The genes are TRBV7-2 and TRBJ2-4; possibly TRBD2 for D (5 bases). Germline V gene sequence: CDR1 SGHTA, CDR2 FQGNSA. This CDR3 contains 15 residues. Trimming pared 1 base from V and 7 bases from J, leaving 14 bases between. The CDR3 DNA follows: TGTGCCAGCAGCTTAGGTAATCGGGGATTGAACATTCAGTACTTC. Its protein product is CASSLGNRGLNIQYF.

The chain links TRBV5-6 to TRBJ1-3; 7 nucleotides agree with TRBD1. Trimming took 2 bases from V and 1 from J; bases not matched to a gene: 3. CDR1 is SGHDT, CDR2 YYEEEE, per germline. The CDR3 is 15 amino acids. For the CDR3, the DNA is TGTGCCAGCAGCTTAACAGGGGCTTCTGGAAACACCATATATTTT. Protein sequence: CASSLTGASGNTIYF. The full variable domain, rest sourced from reference TRBV5-6 and TRBJ1-3, is DAGVTQSPTHLIKTRGQQVTLRCSPKSGHDTVSWYQQALGQGPQFIFQYYEEEERQRGNFPDRFSGHQFPNYSSELNVNALLLGDSALYLCASSLTGASGNTIYFGEGSWLTVV.

As regards this clone: This likely reflects a read error, since a far larger clone is one base away. This chain uses TRBV7-9 with TRBJ1-6; D is unclear. The CDR3 has 12 amino acids. CDR1 is SEHNR, CDR2 FQNEAQ, per germline (reference sequence). CDR3 protein: CASSLGNSPPHF. The CDR3 nucleotides read TGTGCCAGCAGCTTAGGGAATTCACCCCCCCACTTT.

V and J are TRBV19 and TRBJ1-6; D ambiguous. Germline CDR1 reads LNHDA; CDR2 reads SQIVND (reference sequence). V lost 4 bases and J lost 7, with 20 bases in between. The CDR3 spans 17 residues. The CDR3: CASSKGRESVGNSPLHF. CDR3 nucleotide sequence: TGTGCCAGTAGTAAAGGCCGGGAGTCAGTAGGGAATTCACCCCTCCACTTT.

This clone was recorded only once. This chain links TRBV12-1 with TRBJ1-4. TRBV12-1 is designated a pseudogene. This CDR3 has 13 amino acids. The CDR3 loop is CASSDTTNEKLFF. The CDR3 DNA follows: TGTGCCAGCAGCGATACAACTAATGAAAAACTGTTTTTT.

The V call is TRBV4-1, the J call TRBJ1-6; D uncertain. CDR1 MGHRA and CDR2 YSYEKL come from the germline V gene. CDR3 length: 12 amino acids. V dropped 1 base and J dropped 13 bases, with 8 bases sitting between them. This CDR3 is CASSQGGTPLHF. CDR3 nucleotides: TGCGCCAGCAGCCAAGGGGGAACGCCCCTCCACTTT.

This clone has a single count. The rearrangement joins TRBV27 to TRBJ2-7; tentative D call: TRBD2 (6 bases). CDR3 length: 13 residues. The V gene lost 2 bases and the J gene lost 6 bases, with 11 bases spanning the gap. Looked up from germline, CDR1 is MNHEY and CDR2 is SMNVEV (reference sequence). Written as DNA, the CDR3 is TGTGCCAGCAGTTTAAGTTGGGGAGGCGAGCAGTACTTC. Encoded protein: CASSLSWGGEQYF.

This chain uses TRBV7-9 with TRBJ1-4; D is ambiguous. CDR1 SEHNR and CDR2 FQNEAQ come from the germline V gene (reference sequence). V gave up 5 bases and J gave up 1 base, with 5 bases separating them. This CDR3 has 13 residues. The CDR3 sequence is CASSRLTNEKLFF. In DNA form, the CDR3 reads TGTGCCAGCAGCCGACTAACTAATGAAAAACTGTTTTTT.

The chain has TRBV25-1 and TRBJ2-7; TRBD2 matches at 9 bases. The germline CDR1 and CDR2 sequences are MGHDK and SYGVNS. This CDR3 region has 14 residues. The V gene end was trimmed by 4 bases and the J gene end by 8 bases; junction bases not matched to a gene: 9. CDR3 loop: CASSAPSGVGQQYF. For the CDR3, the DNA is TGTGCCAGCAGTGCCCCTAGCGGGGTGGGACAGCAGTACTTC.

This chain uses TRBV4-3 with TRBJ1-1, with D perhaps matching TRBD1 (6 bases). This CDR3 spans 16 amino acids. Germline V gives CDR1 LGHNA, CDR2 YSLEER. Trimming removed 4 bases from V and 1 base from J, with 16 bases in between. CDR3: CASSRVQGGENTEAFF. The CDR3 DNA reads as TGCGCCAGCAGCCGCGTACAGGGAGGGGAGAACACTGAAGCTTTCTTT.

The rearrangement uses TRBV7-9 and TRBJ2-1; 7 positions match TRBD2. CDR1 and CDR2 (germline): SEHNR, FQNEAQ (reference sequence). This CDR3 has 15 residues. V gave up 5 bases and J gave up 2 bases; unmatched junction bases: 6. The CDR3, as DNA: TGTGCCAGCAGCCCCTCGCGGGGGACCTACAATGAGCAGTTCTTC. It translates to CASSPSRGTYNEQFF.

This clone was observed once. A much larger clone lies one base from this, so it may be a read error. Distinct nucleotide sequences in the sample also encode this CDR3. The chain carries TRBV5-1 and TRBJ2-3; D is undetermined. Germline-derived CDR1 and CDR2 are SGHRS and YFSETQ. The V end lost 0 bases, the J end lost 0 bases, and 5 bases lay between the germline ends. CDR3 length equals 14 residues. The CDR3 sequence is CASSLARSTDTQYF. The CDR3 nucleotides are TGCGCCAGCAGCTTGGCCCGGAGCACAGATACGCAGTATTTT.

CDR3 amino acids: CASSDRGQTEAFF. DNA for the CDR3: TGTGCCAGCAGTGACAGGGGGCAAACTGAAGCTTTCTTT. The rearrangement links TRBV2 to TRBJ1-1; TRBD1 aligns across 8 bases. The germline V gene encodes CDR1 SNHLY and CDR2 FYNNEI. The CDR3 length is 13 residues. J was trimmed by 5 bases and V by 3 bases; bases with no gene match: 2. Full variable domain (missing parts from reference TRBV2 and TRBJ1-1): EPEVTQTPSHQVTQMGQEVILRCVPISNHLYFYWYRQILGQKVEFLVSFYNNEISEKSEIFDDQFSVERPDGSNFTLKIRSTKLEDSAMYFCASSDRGQTEAFFGQGTRLTVV.

The rearrangement uses TRBV10-2 and TRBJ2-5; TRBD2 is a possible D gene (6 bases). This CDR3 spans 14 amino acids. CDR1 WSHSY and CDR2 SAAADI come from the germline V gene. Trimming removed 2 bases at V and 7 bases at J, with 14 bases between. CDR3 in DNA: TGCGCCAGCAGTGAGGTACAGGTGGGAGGGACCCAGTACTTC. Protein sequence: CASSEVQVGGTQYF.

The chain employs TRBV30 and TRBJ2-1; unclear D gene. The CDR3 sequence is 14 residues long. Per the germline V gene, CDR1 is GTSNPN and CDR2 is SVGIG (reference sequence). V was cut by 1 base and J by 4 bases, with 11 bases left in between. The CDR3 protein is CAWSGVNGYNEQFF. The CDR3 coding sequence is TGTGCCTGGAGTGGCGTTAACGGTTACAATGAGCAGTTCTTC. Full variable domain (outside the CDR3, taken from reference TRBV30 and TRBJ2-1): SQTIHQWPATLVQPVGSPLSLECTVEGTSNPNLYWYRQAAGRGLQLLFYSVGIGQISSEVPQNLSASRPQDRQFILSSKKLLLSDSGFYLCAWSGVNGYNEQFFGPGTRLTVL.

The gene calls are TRBV5-8 and TRBJ2-7, with D possibly being TRBD2 (6 bases). CDR3 length: 13 residues. The V gene's germline CDR1 is SGHTS and CDR2 YDEGEE. Between the trimmed V and J ends, which lost 2 bases and 6 bases, there was a span of 12 bases. The CDR3 nucleotides are TGTGCCAGCAGCTTACGGTCCGGGGGCGAGCAGTACTTC. Translating gives CASSLRSGGEQYF.

The chain combines TRBV7-8 with TRBJ1-1; D gene unclear. The CDR3 is 15 amino acids. Germline CDR1 reads SGHVS; CDR2 reads FQNEAQ. Trimming took 5 bases from V and 5 from J, leaving 18 bases between them. As DNA, the CDR3 is TGTGCCAGCAGCCACCACGTTGACGGCCCGACTGAAGCTTTCTTT. It encodes CASSHHVDGPTEAFF.

This clone has a handful of counts. CDR3 protein: CARDSRGTEAFF. The DNA of the CDR3 is TGTGCGCGGGACAGCCGGGGCACTGAAGCTTTCTTT. The V gene is TRBV30, the J gene TRBJ1-1, with TRBD1 matching over 7 bases. CDR1 GTSNPN and CDR2 SVGIG come from the germline V gene (reference sequence). The CDR3 sequence is 12 residues long.

The V gene is TRBV6-6, the J gene TRBJ1-1; 7 bases align to TRBD1. Germline V gene sequence: CDR1 MNHNY, CDR2 SVGAGI (reference sequence). The ends lost 5 bases at V and 3 bases at J; junction bases unmatched: 6. The CDR3 consists of 14 residues. CDR3 protein: CASSISTGDTEAFF. The CDR3 coding sequence is TGTGCCAGCAGTATAAGCACAGGGGACACTGAAGCTTTCTTT.

V usage is TRBV28 and J usage is TRBJ1-3, with 10 bases lining up with TRBD1. The CDR3 has 14 amino acids. CDR1 MDHEN and CDR2 SYDVKM come from the germline V gene. The V gene end was trimmed by 7 bases and the J gene end by 8 bases; junction bases not matched to a gene: 8. The CDR3 coding sequence is TGTGCCAGCAACCGGGACAGGGGCCCGGACACCATATATTTT. It codes for CASNRDRGPDTIYF.